A single sample gave rise to the 14 T cell receptor beta chains below, sequenced in a study of vaccination and CD4 T cells after COVID-19. Treatment given: approximately 11-day PBMC culture with coronavirus spike peptide pools or control peptides (ViraFEST assay). Their antigens remain unidentified. At the Johns Hopkins FTIC core, DNA taken from cultured CD4+ T cells was sequenced by way of the Oncomine TCR Beta short-read assay. TCRdb re-called the PCR reads through MiXCR, storing one row per CDR3 protein. The sample holds over 20,000 distinct CDR3 sequences, 38% seen once. Sequencing used CD4+ T cells from blood, cultured in vitro, obtained before SARS-CoV-2 vaccination. Receptors were obtained from a human donor who received a COVID-19 vaccine.

By its share, this clonotype is medium-sized. The chain combines TRBV11-3 with TRBJ2-3, with 9 bases fitting TRBD1. The germline V gene encodes CDR1 SGHNT and CDR2 YENEEA. The CDR3 consists of 14 residues. After removal of 3 bases from V and 6 bases from J, the junction contained 4 bases not matched to a gene. DNA for the CDR3: TGTGCCAGCAGCTTCTGGGACAGGGTTGATACGCAGTATTTT. Its translation is CASSFWDRVDTQYF.

The chain combines TRBV19 with TRBJ2-5; perhaps TRBD1 as D (6 bases). V lost 1 base and J lost 0, with 6 bases in between. CDR1 is LNHDA and CDR2 is SQIVND in the germline V gene (reference sequence). The CDR3 extends over 14 amino acids. The CDR3 DNA is TGTGCCAGTAGTATAGGACAGGACCAAGAGACCCAGTACTTC. It translates to CASSIGQDQETQYF.

This clonotype has more than one count but fewer than ten. The V call is TRBV7-8, the J call TRBJ1-1; 9 bases line up with TRBD1. Germline V CDR1 and CDR2: SGHVS, FQNEAQ. The CDR3 has 15 residues. Losses at the gene ends were 5 bases for V and 3 bases for J; bases not matched to a gene: 7. The CDR3 DNA follows: TGTGCCAGCAGCCCCCGGACAGGGGAGCACACTGAAGCTTTCTTT. Its translation is CASSPRTGEHTEAFF.

This chain joins TRBV6-5 and TRBJ1-5; 7 bases are a match to TRBD1. Per germline, CDR1 MNHEY and CDR2 SVGAGI. CDR3 size: 16 residues. V shed 0 bases and J 6 bases; nucleotides not matched to a gene: 8. DNA of the CDR3: TGTGCCAGCAGTTACTCGCAAGAGGGGGCCGGTCAGCCCCAGCATTTT. This codes for CASSYSQEGAGQPQHF.

This clonotype turned up a few times. The chain couples TRBV19 to TRBJ2-2; D is unresolved. CDR1 is LNHDA, CDR2 SQIVND, per germline (reference sequence). The V end was cut by 8 bases, the J end by 3 bases, with 13 bases between. The CDR3 covers 14 residues. CDR3 sequence: CASAGRVDTGELFF. DNA for the CDR3: TGTGCCAGTGCTGGCCGAGTGGACACCGGGGAGCTGTTTTTT.

The chain combines TRBV20-1 with TRBJ2-5; 14 nucleotides line up with TRBD2. The CDR3 contains 15 residues. From germline, CDR1 is DFQATT and CDR2 SNEGSKA (reference sequence). J gave up 7 bases and V 5 bases, and 9 bases lay outside the gene matches. CDR3 coding DNA: TGCAGTGCTCTTTGGACTAGCGGGGGGCCAGTGACCCAGTACTTC. Protein: CSALWTSGGPVTQYF.

The chain couples TRBV6-1 to TRBJ2-3; D possibly matches TRBD1 or TRBD2 (8 bases each). Germline V gene lookup returns CDR1 MNHNS and CDR2 SASEGT. The CDR3 consists of 18 residues. Trimming shortened V by 5 bases and J by 3 bases, and 24 bases separated the two germline ends. The chain's CDR3 is CASSREGPTGVRTDTQYF. As DNA, the CDR3 is TGTGCCAGCAGTCGGGAGGGGCCGACAGGGGTTCGGACAGATACGCAGTATTTT.

This chain joins TRBV5-4 and TRBJ1-1, with D possibly being TRBD1 (5 bases). Trimming pared 0 bases from V and 4 bases from J, leaving 13 bases between. The CDR3 totals 15 residues. Germline CDR1 SGHNT, CDR2 YYREEE (reference sequence). The chain's CDR3 is CASSLASQGGTEAFF. CDR3 DNA: TGTGCCAGCAGCTTGGCCAGCCAGGGCGGCACTGAAGCTTTCTTT.

The rearrangement links TRBV27 to TRBJ1-2, with D possibly matching TRBD1 (5 bases). Trimming took off 8 bases at V and 6 bases at J, with 19 bases between the two ends. The V gene's germline CDR1 is MNHEY and CDR2 SMNVEV (reference sequence). The CDR3 consists of 14 residues. The CDR3 region is CASGYTGWGHGYTF. The CDR3 DNA reads TGTGCCAGCGGCTACACAGGATGGGGTCATGGCTACACCTTC.

This clonotype showed up just a few times. The chain combines TRBV19 with TRBJ2-3; the match to TRBD1 covers 8 bases. This CDR3 comprises 17 residues. J lost 1 base, V lost 5 bases, and 11 bases had no gene match. Per germline, CDR1 LNHDA and CDR2 SQIVND (reference sequence). Here the CDR3 reads CASSPNQQGAGTDTQYF. CDR3 nucleotide sequence: TGTGCCAGTAGTCCGAACCAGCAGGGGGCTGGCACAGATACGCAGTATTTT.

The rearrangement uses TRBV28 and TRBJ1-6; D gene ambiguous. V was cut by 7 bases and J by 10 bases, with 11 bases left in between. The CDR3 has 12 residues. Germline-derived CDR1 and CDR2 are MDHEN and SYDVKM. The chain's CDR3 is CASTLGSSPLHF. The CDR3 DNA reads TGTGCCAGCACCCTAGGATCGTCACCCCTCCACTTT.

Only a few counts were recorded for this clonotype. This chain uses TRBV18 with TRBJ2-5; either TRBD1 or TRBD2 may fit D (5 bases each). Deletions cut 2 bases from V and 5 bases from J, with 9 bases between. The CDR3 length is 13 residues. Germline V gives CDR1 KGHSH, CDR2 LQKENI. The CDR3 bases are TGTGCCAGCTCACCAGGGGACCGGGAGACCCAGTACTTC. It yields the protein CASSPGDRETQYF. Drawing the rest from reference TRBV18 and TRBJ2-5, the complete variable domain is NAGVMQNPRHLVRRRGQEARLRCSPMKGHSHVYWYRQLPEEGLKFMVYLQKENIIDESGMPKERFSAEFPKEGPSILRIQQVVRGDSAAYFCASSPGDRETQYFGPGTRLLVL.

V usage is TRBV11-3 and J usage is TRBJ2-7; D gene ambiguous. V shed 5 bases and J shed 5 bases, with 13 bases lying between them. The length of the CDR3 is 13 residues. CDR1 SGHNT and CDR2 YENEEA come from the germline V gene. The CDR3 spells CASSKSGVNEQYF. DNA of the CDR3: TGTGCCAGCAGCAAAAGTGGAGTTAACGAGCAGTACTTC.

The chain couples TRBV9 to TRBJ2-5; D gene ambiguous. This CDR3 is built from 13 residues. The germline CDR1 and CDR2 sequences are SGDLS and YYNGEE. V lost 3 bases, J lost 3 bases, and 9 bases lay in between. CDR3 DNA: TGTGCCAGCAGCGCCGCCTTGAAAGAGACCCAGTACTTC. Translating it yields CASSAALKETQYF.